This TCR beta chain was documented in a study of CD8 T cells in ankylosing spondylitis. The table lists this clonotype with many counts. TCRdb re-derived calls from the 5' RACE reads in MiXCR, one entry per CDR3 protein. In the table there are around 250,000 distinct CDR3 sequences, roughly 32% of which are singletons. Trimming took 4 bases from V and 9 from J, leaving 10 bases between them. This CDR3 contains 12 residues. CDR1 is SGHTA and CDR2 is FQGNSA in the germline V gene. V gene TRBV7-2 combines with J gene TRBJ2-1; D is undetermined. The sequenced sample consisted of blood, either unsorted or a sorted T cell fraction (not recorded which). The TCR sequence derives from a male donor with ankylosing spondylitis or in good health (not recorded which). DNA of the CDR3: TGTGCCAGCAGCTCTCTGCCGGGTGAGCAGTTCTTC. Its protein product is CASSSLPGEQFF. Supplemented by reference TRBV7-2 and TRBJ2-1, the full variable domain reads GAGVSQSPSNKVTEKGKDVELRCDPISGHTALYWYRQSLGQGLEFLIYFQGNSAPDKSGLPSDRFSAERTGGSVSTLTIQRTQQEDSAVYLCASSSLPGEQFFGPGTRLTVL.